This TCR beta chain was captured by sequencing in a study of shared clonotypes between healthy human individuals (TCRdb year 2020). About the full investigation: A couple of women and a few men aged 18 to 49 years were included in the cohort. Blood TCR repertoires of a handful of healthy adults were deeply sequenced to estimate repertoire size and the extent of clonotype sharing between individuals. For each donor, CD4 naive and CD4 memory were each given three plates, CD8 naive was given two plates, and CD8 memory was given one plate. Leukapheresis yielded between about 0.9 and 10 billion PBMCs per donor. To increase sequencing depth and limit assay-specific biases, TCR repertoire library preparation and sequencing were carried out by different laboratories using diverse techniques.

Healthy HIV-negative adults with no recently reported acute infections or vaccinations were included as donors. Every donor was a Caucasian adult residing in Nashville, Tennessee, USA. CD4+ T cells were enriched by magnetic negative selection; naive cells were then positively selected on CD45RA, and the negative fraction formed the memory subset. After blood collection by leukapheresis, PBMCs were isolated using Ficoll-Histopaque density gradient centrifugation and then cryopreserved in the vapor phase of liquid nitrogen. Purity and quantity of every magnetically sorted T cell population were checked by analytical flow cytometry. Genomic DNA was isolated from every sorted fraction and measured by UV absorbance on a Nanodrop 2000c. TCR CDR3 regions were amplified from genomic DNA by multiplex PCR using the deep immunoSEQ assay. Genomic DNA extracted from each cell subset was distributed evenly over all wells of several immunoSEQ 96-well plates, and each plate served as one replicate. For sorted subsets, around 0.2 ug genomic DNA, equal to 30,000 or so T cell genomes, was loaded into each replicate PCR. Purified libraries were measured with a Qubit 3.0 fluorometer, size-checked on a Bioanalyzer 2100, and measured again with the KAPA Library Quantification kit. Each immunoSEQ 96-well plate was sequenced on its own single-read 150-cycle Illumina NextSeq 550 flow cell. The study's processing was this. Because the immunoSEQ output included only junctional sequences and no quality scores, the filtering could not be the same as the filtering used for full-length reads. To assign V/J genes and CDR3, sequences were annotated against IMGT germline references using PyIR, a Python wrapper for IgBLAST v1.9. Reads were removed for weak V/J assignments (E-value above 1e-6), missing CDR3, stop codons, out-of-frame junctions, or ambiguous translated residues. V3J clonotypes were defined by identical inferred V gene, J gene, and CDR3 amino acid sequence. To compute the percentage overlap between repertoires, the number of shared unique clonotypes was divided by the size of the smaller repertoire. Richness of each repertoire was evaluated using RTK rarefaction, the Chao1 estimator, and Recon v2.1 estimates of unobserved clonotypes. Generation probabilities were computed with OLGA for all TCRbeta clonotypes obtained by the gDNA method from a few donors. TCRdb carries this immuneACCESS record with in-frame sequences only. Its versions omit some clonotypes, under half of them owing to an unresolved V gene in the studies checked, with the rest unexplained. D and trimming come from the DNA, and the V and J calls and clone size come from that table. Across this sample there are more than 2 million clones, with about 95% seen only once. The ten most abundant clones make up 0.1% to 0.15% of the sample.

What the study reported, not specific to this receptor: The genetic and exposure-history diversity represented was limited by the small number of donors. Naive subsets generally had larger estimated clonotype richness than memory subsets did. Sampling was restricted to blood, and TCR repertoires in tissue are likely to differ from TCR repertoires in blood. Across a handful of donors, roughly 5.4% of naive CD4, around 3.3% of naive CD8, approximately 2.5% of memory CD4, and 0.4% to 0.45% of memory CD8 clonotypes were shared. Compared with non-shared clonotypes, the clonotypes found in all four sorted-subset donors had higher generation probabilities. Rarefaction of sorted-subset datasets indicated incomplete sequencing despite the large sequencing depth. Pairwise subsampling indicated that sequencing depth was expected to affect the degree of clonotype sharing among donors.

Points on this clone: The clone's antigen remains unknown. No much larger clone exists at a distance of one base, and base qualities are not known.

V trim: 2 bases; J trim: 0 bases; unmatched bases: 0. The CDR3, from cysteine to phenylalanine, totals 15 residues. The entry retains the CDR3 DNA only, 45 bases that are in frame from base 1. From a lookup of the germline V gene, CDR1 and CDR2 are SGHAT and FQNNGV. The TCR comes from a man younger than 35 in good health. In this chain, TRBV11-2 is recombined with TRBJ2-2; 7 bases in the junction line up with TRBD1. Material for sequencing was naive CD4+ T cells sorted from blood. The cell subset or site label, as the study defines it: CD45RA+ positively selected. The DNA reads as follows: TGTGCCAGCAGCTTAAGGGGGCCGAACACCGGGGAGCTGTTTTTT. It translates as CASSLRGPNTGELFF.